This TCR beta chain is drawn from a study of regulatory T cells in long-lasting Graves disease. Study at large: Newly diagnosed Graves' patients had under 3 months of antithyroid drugs. Regarding the study as a whole: Comparison showed that persistent patients shared more public clonotypes (2,741) than new patients (966).

According to the study, TCR beta libraries were built with iRepertoire HTBI primers and CDR3-region Arm-PCR. Each CDR3 protein gets one entry after TCRdb re-called the multiplex PCR reads with MiXCR. The sample lists roughly 440,000 distinct CDR3 sequences; about a sixth were seen once. CDR1 LGHNA and CDR2 YNFKEQ come from the germline V gene. The CDR3 spans 18 residues. V gave up 0 bases and J gave up 4 bases; unmatched junction bases: 6. Time point specified: newly diagnosed GD, antithyroid drugs for less than 3 months. PBMC-derived RNA was used for the TCR library. On this clonotype: What it binds is unknown.

Another study also made use of these data, one on T cells in Graves' hyperthyroidism and ophthalmopathy. That paper notes: Stable hyperthyroidism and ophthalmopathy were separated using 13 V-J signatures. The model foresaw ophthalmopathy a median roughly 6.3 months prior to onset.

Here the sequenced sample was peripheral blood mononuclear cells (PBMCs), taken at new diagnosis, from a patient treated with antithyroid drugs. The receptor was derived from a woman between 18 and 29 years old with Graves disease. The rearrangement links TRBV4-2 to TRBJ2-3; TRBD2 matches at 14 bases. The DNA for the CDR3 is TGTGCCAGCAGCCAAGATGACGGACTAGCGGGAGGACCAGATACGCAGTATTTT. It is translated as CASSQDDGLAGGPDTQYF.